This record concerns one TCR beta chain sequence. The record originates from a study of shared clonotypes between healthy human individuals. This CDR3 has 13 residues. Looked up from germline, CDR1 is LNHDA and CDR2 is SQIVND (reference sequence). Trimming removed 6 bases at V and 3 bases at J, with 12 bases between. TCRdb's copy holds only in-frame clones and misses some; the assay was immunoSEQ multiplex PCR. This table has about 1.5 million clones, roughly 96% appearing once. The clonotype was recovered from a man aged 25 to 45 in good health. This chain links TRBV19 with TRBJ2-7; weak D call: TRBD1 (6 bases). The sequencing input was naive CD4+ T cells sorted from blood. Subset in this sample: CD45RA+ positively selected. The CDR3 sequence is CASREQGNYEQYF. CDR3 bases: TGTGCCAGTAGGGAGCAGGGGAACTACGAGCAGTACTTC. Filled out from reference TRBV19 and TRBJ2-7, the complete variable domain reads DGGITQSPKYLFRKEGQNVTLSCEQNLNHDAMYWYRQDPGQGLRLIYYSQIVNDFQKGDIAEGYSVSREKKESFPLTVTSAQKNPTAFYLCASREQGNYEQYFGPGTRLTVT.